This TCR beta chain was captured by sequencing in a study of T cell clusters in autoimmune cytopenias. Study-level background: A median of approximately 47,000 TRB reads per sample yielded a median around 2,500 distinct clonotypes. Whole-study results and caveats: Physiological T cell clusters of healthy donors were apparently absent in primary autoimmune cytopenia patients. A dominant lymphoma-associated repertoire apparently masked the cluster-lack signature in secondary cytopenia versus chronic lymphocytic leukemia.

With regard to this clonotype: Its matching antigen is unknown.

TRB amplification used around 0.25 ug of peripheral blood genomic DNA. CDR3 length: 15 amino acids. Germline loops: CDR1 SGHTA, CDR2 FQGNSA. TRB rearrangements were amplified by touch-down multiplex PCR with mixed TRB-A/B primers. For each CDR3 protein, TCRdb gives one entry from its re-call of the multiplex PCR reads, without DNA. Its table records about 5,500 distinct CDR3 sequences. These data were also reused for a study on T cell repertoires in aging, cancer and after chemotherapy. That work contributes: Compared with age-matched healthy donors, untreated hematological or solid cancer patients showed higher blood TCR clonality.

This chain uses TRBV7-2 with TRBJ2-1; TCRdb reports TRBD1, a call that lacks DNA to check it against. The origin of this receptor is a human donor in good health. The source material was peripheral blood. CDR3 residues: CASSLQGISYNEQFF.